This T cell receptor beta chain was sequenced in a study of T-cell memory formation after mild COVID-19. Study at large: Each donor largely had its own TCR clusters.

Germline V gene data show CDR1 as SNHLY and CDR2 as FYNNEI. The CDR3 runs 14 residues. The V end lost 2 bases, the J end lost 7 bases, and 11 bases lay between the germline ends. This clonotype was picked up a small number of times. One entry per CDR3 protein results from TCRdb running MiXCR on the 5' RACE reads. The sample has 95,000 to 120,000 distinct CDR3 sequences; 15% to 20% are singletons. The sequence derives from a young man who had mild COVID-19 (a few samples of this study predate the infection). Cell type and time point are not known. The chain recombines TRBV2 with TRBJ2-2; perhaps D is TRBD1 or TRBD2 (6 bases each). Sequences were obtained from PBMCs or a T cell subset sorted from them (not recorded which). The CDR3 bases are TGTGCCAGCAGTGAATTGGGGGGCGGCGGGGAGCTGTTTTTT. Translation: CASSELGGGGELFF.